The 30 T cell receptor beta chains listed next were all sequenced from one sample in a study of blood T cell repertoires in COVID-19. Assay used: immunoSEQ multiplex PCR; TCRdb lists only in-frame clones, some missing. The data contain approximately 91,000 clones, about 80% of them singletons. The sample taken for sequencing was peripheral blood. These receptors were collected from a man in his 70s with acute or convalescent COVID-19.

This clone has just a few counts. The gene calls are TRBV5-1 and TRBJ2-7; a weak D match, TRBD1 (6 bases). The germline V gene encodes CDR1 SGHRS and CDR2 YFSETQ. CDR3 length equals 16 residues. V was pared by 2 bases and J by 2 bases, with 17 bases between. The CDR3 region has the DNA TGCGCCAGCAGCTTCAGGGGTCGCGAGATCGCCTACGAGCAGTACTTC. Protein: CASSFRGREIAYEQYF.

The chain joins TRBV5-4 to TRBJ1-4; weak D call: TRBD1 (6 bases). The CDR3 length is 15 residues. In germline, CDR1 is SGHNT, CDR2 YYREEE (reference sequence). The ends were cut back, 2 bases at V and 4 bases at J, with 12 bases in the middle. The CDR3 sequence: CASSLETGRNEKLFF. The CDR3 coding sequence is TGTGCCAGCAGCTTAGAGACAGGCCGTAATGAAAAACTGTTTTTT.

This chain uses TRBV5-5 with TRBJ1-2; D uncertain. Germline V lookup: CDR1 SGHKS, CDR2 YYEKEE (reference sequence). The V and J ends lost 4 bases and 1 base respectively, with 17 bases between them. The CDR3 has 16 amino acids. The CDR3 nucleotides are TGTGCCAGCAGCGAGTTTAAGGCGGGCCTTAACTATGGCTACACCTTC. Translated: CASSEFKAGLNYGYTF.

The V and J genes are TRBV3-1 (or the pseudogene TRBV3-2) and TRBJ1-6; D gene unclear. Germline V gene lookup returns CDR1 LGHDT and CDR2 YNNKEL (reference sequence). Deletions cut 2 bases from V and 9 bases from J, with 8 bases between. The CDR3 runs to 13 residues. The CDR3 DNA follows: TGTGCCAGCAGCCAATCTTCGAGTTCACCCCTCCACTTT. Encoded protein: CASSQSSSSPLHF.

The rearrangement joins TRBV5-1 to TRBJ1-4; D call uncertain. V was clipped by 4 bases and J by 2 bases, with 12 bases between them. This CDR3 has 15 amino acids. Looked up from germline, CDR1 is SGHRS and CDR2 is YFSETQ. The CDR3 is CASSLTPGTNEKLFF. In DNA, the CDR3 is TGCGCCAGCAGCCTGACCCCGGGGACTAATGAAAAACTGTTTTTT. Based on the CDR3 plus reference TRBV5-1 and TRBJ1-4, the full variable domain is KAGVTQTPRYLIKTRGQQVTLSCSPISGHRSVSWYQQTPGQGLQFLFEYFSETQRNKGNFPGRFSGRQFSNSRSEMNVSTLELGDSALYLCASSLTPGTNEKLFFGSGTQLSVL.

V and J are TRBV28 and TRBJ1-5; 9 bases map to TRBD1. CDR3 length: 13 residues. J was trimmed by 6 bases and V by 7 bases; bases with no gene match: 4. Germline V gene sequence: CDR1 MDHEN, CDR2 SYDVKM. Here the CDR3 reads CASKTGGTQPQHF. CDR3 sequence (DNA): TGTGCCAGCAAGACAGGGGGTACTCAGCCCCAGCATTTT.

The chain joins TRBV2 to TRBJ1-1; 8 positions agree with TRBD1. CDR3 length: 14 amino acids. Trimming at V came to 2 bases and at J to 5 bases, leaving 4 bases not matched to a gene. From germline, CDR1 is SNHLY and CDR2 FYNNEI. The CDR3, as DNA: TGTGCCAGCAGTGAACTCGACAGGGGAACTGAAGCTTTCTTT. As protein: CASSELDRGTEAFF.

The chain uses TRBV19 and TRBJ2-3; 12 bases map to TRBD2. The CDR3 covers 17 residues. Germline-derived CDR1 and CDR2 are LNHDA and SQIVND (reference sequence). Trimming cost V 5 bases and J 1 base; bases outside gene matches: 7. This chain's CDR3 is CASSSTSSGGGTDTQYF. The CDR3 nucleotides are TGTGCCAGTAGTTCTACATCTAGCGGGGGGGGCACAGATACGCAGTATTTT.

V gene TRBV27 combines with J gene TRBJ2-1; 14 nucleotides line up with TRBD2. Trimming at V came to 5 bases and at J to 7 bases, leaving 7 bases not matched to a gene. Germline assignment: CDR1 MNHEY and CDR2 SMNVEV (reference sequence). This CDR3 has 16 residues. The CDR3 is CASSTTSGRVGNEQFF. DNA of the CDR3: TGTGCCAGCAGTACGACTAGCGGGAGGGTTGGTAATGAGCAGTTCTTC.

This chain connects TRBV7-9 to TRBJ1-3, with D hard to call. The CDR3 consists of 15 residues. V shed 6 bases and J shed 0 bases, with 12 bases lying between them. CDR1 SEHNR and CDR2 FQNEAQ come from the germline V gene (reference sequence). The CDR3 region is CASSPGSSSGNTIYF. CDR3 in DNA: TGTGCCAGCAGTCCAGGATCAAGCTCTGGAAACACCATATATTTT.

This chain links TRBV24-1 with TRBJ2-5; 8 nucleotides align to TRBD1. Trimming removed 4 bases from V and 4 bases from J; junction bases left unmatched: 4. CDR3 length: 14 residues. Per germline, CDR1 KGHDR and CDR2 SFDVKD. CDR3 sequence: CATSDLGQGETQYF. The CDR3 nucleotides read TGTGCCACCAGTGACCTCGGACAGGGAGAGACCCAGTACTTC.

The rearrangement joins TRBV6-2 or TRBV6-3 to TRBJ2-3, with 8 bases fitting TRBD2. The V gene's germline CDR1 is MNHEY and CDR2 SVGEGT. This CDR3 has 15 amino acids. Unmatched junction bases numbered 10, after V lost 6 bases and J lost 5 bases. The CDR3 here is CASSHGRGRGDTQYF. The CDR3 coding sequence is TGTGCCAGCAGCCACGGGAGGGGCCGGGGAGATACGCAGTATTTT.

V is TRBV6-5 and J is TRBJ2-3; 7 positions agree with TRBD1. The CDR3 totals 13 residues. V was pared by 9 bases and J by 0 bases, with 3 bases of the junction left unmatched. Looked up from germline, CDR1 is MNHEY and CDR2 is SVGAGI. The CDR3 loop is CASQTGSTDTQYF. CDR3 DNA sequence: TGTGCCAGTCAGACAGGGAGCACAGATACGCAGTATTTT.

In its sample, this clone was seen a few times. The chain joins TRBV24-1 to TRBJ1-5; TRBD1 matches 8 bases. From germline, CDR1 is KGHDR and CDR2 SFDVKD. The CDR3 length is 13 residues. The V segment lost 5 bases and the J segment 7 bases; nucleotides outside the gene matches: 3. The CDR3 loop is CATSVTGGQPQHF. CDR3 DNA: TGTGCCACCAGTGTCACAGGGGGGCAGCCCCAGCATTTT.

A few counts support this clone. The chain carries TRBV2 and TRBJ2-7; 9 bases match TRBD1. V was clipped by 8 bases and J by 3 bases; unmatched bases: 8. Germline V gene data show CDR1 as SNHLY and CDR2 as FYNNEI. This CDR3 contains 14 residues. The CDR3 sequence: CASASDRGVYEQYF. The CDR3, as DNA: TGTGCCAGCGCCTCGGACAGGGGTGTCTACGAGCAGTACTTC.

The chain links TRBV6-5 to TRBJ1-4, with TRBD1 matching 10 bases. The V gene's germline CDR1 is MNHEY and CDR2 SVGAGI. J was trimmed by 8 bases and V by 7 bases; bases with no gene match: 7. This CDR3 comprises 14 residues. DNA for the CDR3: TGTGCCAGCACCGAAACGGGACAGGGGGAAAAACTGTTTTTT. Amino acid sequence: CASTETGQGEKLFF.

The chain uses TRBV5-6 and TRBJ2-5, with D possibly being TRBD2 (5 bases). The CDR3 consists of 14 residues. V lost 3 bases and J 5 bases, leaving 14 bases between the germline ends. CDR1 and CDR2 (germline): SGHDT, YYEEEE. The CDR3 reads CASSSSGLGETQYF. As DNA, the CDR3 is TGTGCCAGCAGCTCATCCGGACTCGGGGAGACCCAGTACTTC.

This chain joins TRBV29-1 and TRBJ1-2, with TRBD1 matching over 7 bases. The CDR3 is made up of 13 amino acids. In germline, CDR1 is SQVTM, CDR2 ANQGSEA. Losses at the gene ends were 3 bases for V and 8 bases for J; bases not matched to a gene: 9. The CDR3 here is CSVEEQGLGGYTF. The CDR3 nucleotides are TGCAGCGTTGAGGAACAGGGGCTCGGGGGCTACACCTTC.

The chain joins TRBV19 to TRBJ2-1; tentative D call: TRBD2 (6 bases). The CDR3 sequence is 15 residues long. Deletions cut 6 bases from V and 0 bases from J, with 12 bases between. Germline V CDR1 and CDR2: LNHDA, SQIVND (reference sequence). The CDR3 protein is CASSLPGLSYNEQFF. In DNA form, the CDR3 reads TGTGCCAGTAGCCTTCCGGGACTCTCCTACAATGAGCAGTTCTTC. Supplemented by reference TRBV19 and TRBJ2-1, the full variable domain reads DGGITQSPKYLFRKEGQNVTLSCEQNLNHDAMYWYRQDPGQGLRLIYYSQIVNDFQKGDIAEGYSVSREKKESFPLTVTSAQKNPTAFYLCASSLPGLSYNEQFFGPGTRLTVL.

In nucleotides, the CDR3 is TGTGCCATCAGCCAATCCGGACAGGGGGGTGCCAAAAACATTCAGTACTTC. Encoded protein: CAISQSGQGGAKNIQYF. The genes are TRBV10-3 and TRBJ2-4, with 10 bases fitting TRBD1. This CDR3 is built from 17 residues. V dropped 6 bases and J dropped 1; count of bases not matched to a gene: 9. Looked up from germline, CDR1 is ENHRY and CDR2 is SYGVKD.

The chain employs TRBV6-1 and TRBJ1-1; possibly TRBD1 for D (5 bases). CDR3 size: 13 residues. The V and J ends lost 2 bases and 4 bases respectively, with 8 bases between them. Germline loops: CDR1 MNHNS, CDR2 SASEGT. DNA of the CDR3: TGTGCCAGCAGTGAACAGGGAGGCACTGAAGCTTTCTTT. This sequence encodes CASSEQGGTEAFF.

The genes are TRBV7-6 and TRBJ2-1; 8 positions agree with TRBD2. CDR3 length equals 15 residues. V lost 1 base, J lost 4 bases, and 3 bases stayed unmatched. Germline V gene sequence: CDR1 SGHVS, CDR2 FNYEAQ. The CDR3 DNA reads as TGTGCCAGCAGCTTAGTAGCGGGGCTTTACAATGAGCAGTTCTTC. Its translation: CASSLVAGLYNEQFF.

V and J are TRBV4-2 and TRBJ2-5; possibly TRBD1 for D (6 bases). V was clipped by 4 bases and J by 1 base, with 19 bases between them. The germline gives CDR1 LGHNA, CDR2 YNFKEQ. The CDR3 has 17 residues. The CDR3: CASSPLARTEIQETQYF. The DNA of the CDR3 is TGTGCCAGCAGCCCTCTCGCCCGGACAGAAATCCAAGAGACCCAGTACTTC.

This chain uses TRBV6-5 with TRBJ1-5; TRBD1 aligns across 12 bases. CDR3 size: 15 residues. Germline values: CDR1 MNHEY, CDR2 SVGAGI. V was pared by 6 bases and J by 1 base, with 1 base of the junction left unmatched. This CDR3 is CASRGQGASNQPQHF. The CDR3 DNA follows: TGTGCCAGCAGGGGACAGGGGGCGAGCAATCAGCCCCAGCATTTT.

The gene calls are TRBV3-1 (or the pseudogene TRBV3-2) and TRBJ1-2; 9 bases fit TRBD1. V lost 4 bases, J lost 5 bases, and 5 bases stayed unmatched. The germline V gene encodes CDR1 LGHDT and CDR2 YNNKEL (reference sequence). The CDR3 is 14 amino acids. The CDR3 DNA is TGTGCCAGCAGCCCCACAGGGGGCAGATATGGCTACACCTTC. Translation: CASSPTGGRYGYTF.

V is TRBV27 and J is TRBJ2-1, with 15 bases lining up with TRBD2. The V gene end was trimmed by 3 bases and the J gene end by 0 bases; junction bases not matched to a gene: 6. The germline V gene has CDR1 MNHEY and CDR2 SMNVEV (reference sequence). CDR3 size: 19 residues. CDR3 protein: CASSFGTSGRPSSYNEQFF. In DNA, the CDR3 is TGTGCCAGCAGTTTCGGGACTAGCGGGAGGCCGAGCTCCTACAATGAGCAGTTCTTC.

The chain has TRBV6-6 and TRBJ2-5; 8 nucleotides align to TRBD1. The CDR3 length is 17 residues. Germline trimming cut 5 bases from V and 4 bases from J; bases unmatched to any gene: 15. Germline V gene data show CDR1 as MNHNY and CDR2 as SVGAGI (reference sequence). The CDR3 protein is CASSPQLAGQGRETQYF. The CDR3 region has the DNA TGTGCCAGCAGTCCTCAATTGGCCGGACAGGGTCGAGAGACCCAGTACTTC.

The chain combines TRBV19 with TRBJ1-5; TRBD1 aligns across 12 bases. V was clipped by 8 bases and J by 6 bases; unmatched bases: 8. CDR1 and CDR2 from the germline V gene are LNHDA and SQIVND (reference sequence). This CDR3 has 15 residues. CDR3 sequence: CASLPGQGAFQPQHF. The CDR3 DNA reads TGTGCCAGTCTTCCGGGACAGGGGGCTTTTCAGCCCCAGCATTTT.

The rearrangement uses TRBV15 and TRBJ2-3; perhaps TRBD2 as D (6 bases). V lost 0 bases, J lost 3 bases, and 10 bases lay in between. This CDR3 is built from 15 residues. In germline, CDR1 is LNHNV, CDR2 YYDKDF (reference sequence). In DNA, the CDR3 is TGTGCCACCAGCAGAGATGGAGGGTTAACAGATACGCAGTATTTT. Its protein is CATSRDGGLTDTQYF.

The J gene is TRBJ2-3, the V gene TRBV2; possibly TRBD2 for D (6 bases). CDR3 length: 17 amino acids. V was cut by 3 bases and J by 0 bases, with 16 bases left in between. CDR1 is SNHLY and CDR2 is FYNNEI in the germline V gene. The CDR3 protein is CASSESFRGTSTDTQYF. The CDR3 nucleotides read TGTGCCAGCAGTGAGTCTTTCCGGGGGACTAGCACAGATACGCAGTATTTT. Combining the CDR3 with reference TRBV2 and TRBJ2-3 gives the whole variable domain EPEVTQTPSHQVTQMGQEVILRCVPISNHLYFYWYRQILGQKVEFLVSFYNNEISEKSEIFDDQFSVERPDGSNFTLKIRSTKLEDSAMYFCASSESFRGTSTDTQYFGPGTRLTVL.